The 2 T cell receptor beta chains below were found in one sample sequenced in a study of cytomegalovirus exposure and HLA in healthy donors. The PCR was carried out with 60 Vbeta primers and 13 Jbeta primers. Assay used: immunoSEQ multiplex PCR; TCRdb lists only in-frame clones, some missing. The sample has about 240,000 clones, around 81% seen once. The specimen was PBMCs. Receptors originate from a woman aged 60 to 75 in good health and CMV-seropositive.

The table lists this clone with a few counts. This sequence joins TRBV5-4 and TRBJ2-5, with TRBD2 matching over 7 bases. The germline gives CDR1 SGHNT, CDR2 YYREEE (reference sequence). The CDR3 extends over 15 amino acids. Trimming removed 4 bases from V and 0 bases from J; junction bases left unmatched: 6. Here the CDR3 reads CASSLSSGHQETQYF. Written as DNA, the CDR3 is TGTGCCAGCAGCCTCTCTAGCGGACACCAAGAGACCCAGTACTTC. Supplemented by reference TRBV5-4 and TRBJ2-5, the full variable domain reads ETGVTQSPTHLIKTRGQQVTLRCSSQSGHNTVSWYQQALGQGPQFIFQYYREEENGRGNFPPRFSGLQFPNYSSELNVNALELDDSALYLCASSLSSGHQETQYFGPGTRLLVL.

About this clone: Distinct nucleotide sequences in the sample also encode this CDR3. The chain carries TRBV28 and TRBJ2-7; TRBD1 agrees at 8 bases. The J segment lost 4 bases and the V segment lost 5 bases, leaving 7 bases of the junction unmatched. Looked up from germline, CDR1 is MDHEN and CDR2 is SYDVKM. The CDR3 covers 14 residues. The CDR3 nucleotides read TGTGCCAGCAGTCTTACAGGGGGATCGTACGAGCAGTACTTC. Protein sequence: CASSLTGGSYEQYF.